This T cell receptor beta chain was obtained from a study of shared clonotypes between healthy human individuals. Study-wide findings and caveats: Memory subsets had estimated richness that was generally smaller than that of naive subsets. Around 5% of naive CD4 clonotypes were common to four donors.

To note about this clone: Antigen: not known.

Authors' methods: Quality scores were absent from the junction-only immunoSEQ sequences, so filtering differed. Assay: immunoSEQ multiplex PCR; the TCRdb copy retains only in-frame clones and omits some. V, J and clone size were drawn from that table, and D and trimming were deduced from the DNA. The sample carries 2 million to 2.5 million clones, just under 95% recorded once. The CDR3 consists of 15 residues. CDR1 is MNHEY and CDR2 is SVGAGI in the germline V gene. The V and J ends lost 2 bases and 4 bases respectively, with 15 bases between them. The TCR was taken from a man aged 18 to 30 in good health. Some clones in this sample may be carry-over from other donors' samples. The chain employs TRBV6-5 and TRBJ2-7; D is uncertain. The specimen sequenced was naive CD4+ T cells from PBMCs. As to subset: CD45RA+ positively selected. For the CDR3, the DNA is TGTGCCAGCAGTTACGGTAGCCAGCACCTTTACGAGCAGTACTTC. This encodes CASSYGSQHLYEQYF.